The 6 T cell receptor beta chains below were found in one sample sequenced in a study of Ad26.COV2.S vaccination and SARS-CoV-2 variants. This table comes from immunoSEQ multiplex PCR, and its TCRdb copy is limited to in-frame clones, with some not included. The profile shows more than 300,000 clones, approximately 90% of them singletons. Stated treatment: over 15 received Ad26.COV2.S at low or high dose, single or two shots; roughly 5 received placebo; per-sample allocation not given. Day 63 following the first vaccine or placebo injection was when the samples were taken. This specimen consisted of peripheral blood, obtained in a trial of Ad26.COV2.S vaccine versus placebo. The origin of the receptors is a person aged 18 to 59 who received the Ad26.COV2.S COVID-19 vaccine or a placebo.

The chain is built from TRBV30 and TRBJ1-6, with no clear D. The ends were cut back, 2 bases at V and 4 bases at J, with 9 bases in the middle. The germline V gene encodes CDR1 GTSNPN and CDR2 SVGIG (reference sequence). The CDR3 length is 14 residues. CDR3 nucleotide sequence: TGTGCCTGGAGTTTTAGGAGTTATAATTCACCCCTCCACTTT. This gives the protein CAWSFRSYNSPLHF.

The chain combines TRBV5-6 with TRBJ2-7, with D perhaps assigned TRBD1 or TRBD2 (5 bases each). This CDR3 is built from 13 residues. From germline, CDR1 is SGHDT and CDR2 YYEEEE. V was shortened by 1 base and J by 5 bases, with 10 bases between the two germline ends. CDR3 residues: CASSLYGADEQYF. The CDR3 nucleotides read TGTGCCAGCAGCTTGTACGGGGCCGACGAGCAGTACTTC.

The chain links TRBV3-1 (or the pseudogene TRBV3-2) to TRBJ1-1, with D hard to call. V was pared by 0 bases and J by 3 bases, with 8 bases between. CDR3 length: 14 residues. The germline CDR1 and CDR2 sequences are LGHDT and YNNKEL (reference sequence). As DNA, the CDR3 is TGTGCCAGCAGCCAAGAAGGTGTTGACACTGAAGCTTTCTTT. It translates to CASSQEGVDTEAFF.

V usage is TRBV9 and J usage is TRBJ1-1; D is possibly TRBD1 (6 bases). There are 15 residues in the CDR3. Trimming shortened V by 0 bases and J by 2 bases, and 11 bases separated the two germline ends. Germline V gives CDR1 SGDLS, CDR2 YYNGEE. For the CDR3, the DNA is TGTGCCAGCAGCGTAGACGAGGGGGTTAACACTGAAGCTTTCTTT. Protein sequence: CASSVDEGVNTEAFF.

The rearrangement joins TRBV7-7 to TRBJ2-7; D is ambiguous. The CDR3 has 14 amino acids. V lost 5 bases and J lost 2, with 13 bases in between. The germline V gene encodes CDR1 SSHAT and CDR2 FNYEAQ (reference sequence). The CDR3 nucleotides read TGTGCCAGCAGCCCCTCCCAGTTTGCCTACGAGCAGTACTTC. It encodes CASSPSQFAYEQYF. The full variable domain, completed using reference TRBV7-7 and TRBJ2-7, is GAGVSQSPRYKVTKRGQDVTLRCDPISSHATLYWYQQALGQGPEFLTYFNYEAQPDKSGLPSDRFSAERPEGSISTLTIQRTEQRDSAMYRCASSPSQFAYEQYFGPGTRLTVT.

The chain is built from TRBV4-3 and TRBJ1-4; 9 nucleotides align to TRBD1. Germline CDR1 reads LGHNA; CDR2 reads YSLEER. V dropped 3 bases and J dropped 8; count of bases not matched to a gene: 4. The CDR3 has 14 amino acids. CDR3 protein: CASSQEGQGEKLFF. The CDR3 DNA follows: TGCGCCAGCAGCCAGGAGGGACAGGGAGAAAAACTGTTTTTT.